Presented here are 25 T cell receptor beta chains from one specimen sequenced in a study of identical twins. TCRdb ran MiXCR on the 5' RACE reads and lists one entry per CDR3 protein. The sample records approximately 1.8 million distinct CDR3 sequences, under 35% being singletons. The sequenced sample consisted of cord blood. These receptors were collected from a newborn girl in good health.

This clonotype came up a few times. V is TRBV12-3 or TRBV12-4 and J is TRBJ2-1; maybe TRBD2 (5 bases). The germline V and J ends were trimmed by 4 bases and 0 bases, with 13 bases remaining between them. The CDR3 contains 16 residues. CDR3 sequence (DNA): TGTGCCAGCAGTTGGGGATTTCTAGCCTCCTACAATGAGCAGTTCTTC. Protein sequence: CASSWGFLASYNEQFF.

The rearrangement joins TRBV5-1 to TRBJ2-3, with 8 bases identical to TRBD1. Germline V gene sequence: CDR1 SGHRS, CDR2 YFSETQ. CDR3 length: 19 amino acids. J lost 0 bases, V lost 3 bases, and 15 bases had no gene match. CDR3 DNA: TGCGCCAGCAGCTGGATAATCCGGACAGGGTGGGGAAGCACAGATACGCAGTATTTT. Translated, it gives CASSWIIRTGWGSTDTQYF. The variable domain in full, with the rest retrieved from reference TRBV5-1 and TRBJ2-3, is KAGVTQTPRYLIKTRGQQVTLSCSPISGHRSVSWYQQTPGQGLQFLFEYFSETQRNKGNFPGRFSGRQFSNSRSEMNVSTLELGDSALYLCASSWIIRTGWGSTDTQYFGPGTRLTVL.

This chain joins TRBV7-2 and TRBJ2-5, with D possibly called TRBD1 or TRBD2 (5 bases each). The end of the DNA aligns better with TRBJ2-7, so the J call may be wrong. The CDR3 is made up of 13 amino acids. CDR1 is SGHTA, CDR2 FQGNSA, per germline. The CDR3 coding sequence is TGTGCCAGCAGCTTATGGGGGTCCCACGAGCAGTACTTC. It is translated as CASSLWGSHEQYF.

The chain is built from TRBV10-3 and TRBJ2-3, with 13 positions matching TRBD2. The CDR3 loop spans 16 amino acids. Germline loops: CDR1 ENHRY, CDR2 SYGVKD. V lost 10 bases to trimming and J lost 4 bases; unmatched junction nucleotides: 11. The DNA of the CDR3 is TGTGCCACTACCTGGACTAGCGGGGGTATCGCAGATACGCAGTATTTT. Its translation is CATTWTSGGIADTQYF.

The chain employs TRBV5-1 and TRBJ1-3, with D unresolved. Trimming left V 4 bases short and J 9 bases short, with 11 bases between. This CDR3 has 12 residues. Germline V gives CDR1 SGHRS, CDR2 YFSETQ. This CDR3 is CASSAGLGTIYF. CDR3 in DNA: TGCGCCAGCAGCGCCGGTTTAGGCACCATATATTTT.

This chain joins TRBV20-1 and TRBJ2-1; D is perhaps TRBD1 or TRBD2 (5 bases each). Germline V gene sequence: CDR1 DFQATT, CDR2 SNEGSKA (reference sequence). V lost 3 bases and J lost 5, with 8 bases in between. There are 12 residues in the CDR3. As DNA, the CDR3 is TGCAGTGCTAGCGGGACCGACAATGAGCAGTTCTTC. This gives the protein CSASGTDNEQFF.

V usage is TRBV20-1 and J usage is TRBJ2-5; D not certain. With the DNA end fitting TRBJ2-7 better, the J assignment may be wrong. From germline, CDR1 is DFQATT and CDR2 SNEGSKA (reference sequence). This CDR3 region has 14 residues. The CDR3 here is CSARMSHARYEQYF. CDR3 DNA: TGCAGTGCTCGCATGAGTCATGCTAGATACGAGCAGTACTTC.

A remark on this clonotype: Possible read error: a much larger clone is one base away. The chain joins TRBV12-3 or TRBV12-4 to TRBJ2-3; maybe TRBD2 (6 bases). The CDR3 has 15 residues. In nucleotides, the CDR3 is TGTGCCAGCAGCGGTGGGGTAGCGGCAGCAGATACGCGGTATTTT. Protein: CASSGGVAAADTRYF.

This clonotype was counted between two and nine times. This chain links TRBV29-1 with TRBJ1-4; no clear D gene. The CDR3 is 14 residues long. Germline assignment: CDR1 SQVTM and CDR2 ANQGSEA. V was cut by 4 bases and J by 3 bases, with 12 bases left in between. CDR3 residues: CSVVSVQSNEKLFF. The CDR3 region has the DNA TGCAGCGTTGTTAGCGTACAGTCTAATGAAAAACTGTTTTTT.

The J gene is TRBJ2-1, the V gene TRBV7-9; tentative D call: TRBD2 (6 bases). The V gene lost 2 bases and the J gene lost 5 bases, with 10 bases spanning the gap. The CDR3 sequence is 14 residues long. Germline V lookup: CDR1 SEHNR, CDR2 FQNEAQ (reference sequence). For the CDR3, the DNA is TGTGCCAGCAGCTTATGGGGGGACCACAATGAGCAGTTCTTC. Translated: CASSLWGDHNEQFF.

This sequence joins TRBV2 and TRBJ1-1, with D hard to call. V was clipped by 2 bases and J by 11 bases, with 12 bases between them. The germline V gene has CDR1 SNHLY and CDR2 FYNNEI. The CDR3 has 12 residues. The CDR3 DNA is TGTGCCAGCAGTGAACTTCCCCCCAGGGCTTTCTTT. Its translation is CASSELPPRAFF.

Remarks on this clonotype: Mismatch with germline at one junction end may stem from a read error. V usage is TRBV5-1 and J usage is TRBJ2-1; TRBD1 might be the D (7 bases). From germline, CDR1 is SGHRS and CDR2 YFSETQ. This CDR3 region has 16 residues. CDR3 nucleotide sequence: TGCGCCAGCAGCTTGCGAGGCTCAGGGGGGTACAAGGAGCAGTTCTTC. Its protein product is CASSLRGSGGYKEQFF. The full variable domain, in which reference TRBV5-1 and TRBJ2-1 provide the parts outside the CDR3, is KAGVTQTPRYLIKTRGQQVTLSCSPISGHRSVSWYQQTPGQGLQFLFEYFSETQRNKGNFPGRFSGRQFSNSRSEMNVSTLELGDSALYLCASSLRGSGGYKEQFFGPGTRLTVL.

J is TRBJ2-7 and V is TRBV6-6, with D possibly being TRBD1 or TRBD2 (5 bases each). The length of the CDR3 is 16 residues. From germline, CDR1 is MNHNY and CDR2 SVGAGI (reference sequence). The ends were cut back, 2 bases at V and 5 bases at J, with 19 bases in the middle. The DNA for the CDR3 is TGTGCCAGCAGTTACAGGGTCGGGACCAGGACCCACGAGCAGTACTTC. This translates into CASSYRVGTRTHEQYF.

The chain combines TRBV12-3 or TRBV12-4 with TRBJ2-5; D call uncertain. The V end was cut by 8 bases, the J end by 0 bases, with 10 bases between. CDR3 length: 13 residues. CDR3 nucleotides: TGTGCCAGCGCCGACACCTACCAAGAGACCCAGTACTTC. Amino acid sequence: CASADTYQETQYF.

This clonotype was seen more than once but under ten times. The chain employs TRBV7-8 and TRBJ1-2; 9 bases fit TRBD1. With V trimmed by 0 bases and J by 4 bases, 3 bases remained unmatched. Per the germline V gene, CDR1 is SGHVS and CDR2 is FQNEAQ. CDR3 length: 15 residues. For the CDR3, the DNA is TGTGCCAGCAGCTTAGCGACAGGGGGGCCCTATGGCTACACCTTC. Amino acids: CASSLATGGPYGYTF.

V and J are TRBV29-1 and TRBJ2-2, with TRBD1 identical over 9 bases. J gave up 2 bases and V 3 bases, and 1 base lay outside the gene matches. The V gene's germline CDR1 is SQVTM and CDR2 ANQGSEA. The CDR3 is 14 residues long. Here the CDR3 reads CSVEGQGNTGELFF. Written as DNA, the CDR3 is TGCAGCGTTGAGGGACAGGGAAACACCGGGGAGCTGTTTTTT.

This clonotype appeared a few times. CDR3 bases: TGTGCCAGCAGCCAAGATACCGGCAGGGGATATAGCAATCAGCCCCAGCATTTT. Residues: CASSQDTGRGYSNQPQHF. The chain combines TRBV14 with TRBJ1-5; possible D gene TRBD1, 6 bases. V was cut by 0 bases and J by 0 bases, with 15 bases left in between. The germline CDR1 and CDR2 sequences are SGHDN and FVKESK. This CDR3 is 18 amino acids long.

V and J are TRBV4-1 and TRBJ2-3; D is perhaps TRBD2 (5 bases). In germline, CDR1 is MGHRA, CDR2 YSYEKL. The CDR3 contains 16 residues. Trimming shortened V by 3 bases and J by 3 bases, and 16 bases separated the two germline ends. The chain's CDR3 is CASSQKLVVRTDTQYF. CDR3 bases: TGCGCCAGCAGCCAGAAACTAGTGGTGCGAACAGATACGCAGTATTTT.

This clonotype showed up just a few times. V usage is TRBV5-1 and J usage is TRBJ2-4, with D unresolved. CDR3 length equals 15 residues. Germline V gene data show CDR1 as SGHRS and CDR2 as YFSETQ. Trimming removed 4 bases from V and 0 bases from J, with 11 bases in between. In DNA form, the CDR3 reads TGCGCCAGCAGCCCCTACTTCCTAGCCAAAAACATTCAGTACTTC. As protein: CASSPYFLAKNIQYF.

This clonotype was seen a few times. The chain has TRBV20-1 and TRBJ2-6; D remains ambiguous. In germline, CDR1 is DFQATT, CDR2 SNEGSKA (reference sequence). This CDR3 region has 12 residues. V gave up 3 bases and J gave up 5 bases, with 5 bases separating them. CDR3 coding DNA: TGCAGTGCTAGTTTCCGGGCCAACGTCCTGACTTTC. Protein: CSASFRANVLTF.

The chain links TRBV20-1 to TRBJ1-1; no firm D call. Trimming stripped 4 bases from V and 0 bases from J, with 12 bases between. Germline V gives CDR1 DFQATT, CDR2 SNEGSKA (reference sequence). The CDR3 contains 14 residues. CDR3 sequence: CSAIPRAMNTEAFF. The CDR3 DNA sequence: TGCAGTGCTATACCCCGGGCAATGAACACTGAAGCTTTCTTT.

CDR3 loop: CASSYKGDTQYF. CDR3 sequence (DNA): TGTGCCAGCAGTTACAAGGGAGATACGCAGTATTTT. The chain is built from TRBV6-5 and TRBJ2-3, with D uncertain. V was pared by 2 bases and J by 5 bases, with 5 bases between. The V gene's germline CDR1 is MNHEY and CDR2 SVGAGI. The CDR3 covers 12 residues.

This clonotype has more than one count but fewer than ten. The rearrangement links TRBV12-3 or TRBV12-4 to TRBJ2-3; 7 nucleotides align to TRBD1. V shed 2 bases and J 6 bases; nucleotides not matched to a gene: 5. The CDR3 runs to 14 residues. CDR3 residues: CASSLKRGLDTQYF. The CDR3, as DNA: TGTGCCAGCAGTTTAAAGAGGGGGCTTGATACGCAGTATTTT.

J is TRBJ1-6 and V is TRBV30; no firm D call. Trimming removed 7 bases at V and 0 bases at J, with 10 bases between. Germline values: CDR1 GTSNPN, CDR2 SVGIG (reference sequence). CDR3 length: 14 amino acids. Here the CDR3 reads CASNPSSYNSPLHF. CDR3 DNA: TGTGCCTCGAACCCGAGCTCCTATAATTCACCCCTCCACTTT.

This CDR3 is CATSESGTGGDGQYF. The CDR3 nucleotides are TGTGCCACCAGTGAATCCGGGACAGGGGGCGACGGGCAGTACTTC. The chain recombines TRBV24-1 with TRBJ2-7; 12 bases line up with TRBD1. The CDR3 consists of 15 residues. V was pared by 4 bases and J by 9 bases, with 9 bases of the junction left unmatched. Germline V gene data show CDR1 as KGHDR and CDR2 as SFDVKD.